The clone carrying this T cell receptor (beta chain) has a single count. The antigen remains unidentified. No progression to ophthalmopathy during 18 months of follow-up defined stable disease. The data belong to a study of T cells in Graves' hyperthyroidism and ophthalmopathy. Regions amplified from RNA transcripts were the TCR beta CDR3 regions. The HTBI primer set served for first-round RT-PCR of the TCR CDR3. TCRdb used MiXCR to reprocess the multiplex PCR reads, holding one entry per CDR3 protein. The sample lists about 350,000 distinct CDR3 sequences, roughly 13% occurring once. Germline CDR1 reads LNHDA; CDR2 reads SQIVND (reference sequence). This CDR3 contains 13 residues. The V end lost 4 bases, the J end lost 6 bases, and 10 bases lay between the germline ends. Study-level points and caveats: Blood held most thyroid clonotypes expanded above 0.001 frequency. Ophthalmopathy, which appeared later, was predicted by the model a median 6.5 months before onset.

Specimen: blood. The chain combines TRBV19 with TRBJ1-5, with TRBD1 as a possible D gene (5 bases). The source is a woman younger than 45 with Graves' hyperthyroidism. Here the CDR3 reads CASSTQGFQPQHF. In nucleotides, the CDR3 is TGTGCCAGTAGTACCCAGGGATTTCAGCCCCAGCATTTT. The full variable domain, completed using reference TRBV19 and TRBJ1-5, is DGGITQSPKYLFRKEGQNVTLSCEQNLNHDAMYWYRQDPGQGLRLIYYSQIVNDFQKGDIAEGYSVSREKKESFPLTVTSAQKNPTAFYLCASSTQGFQPQHFGDGTRLSIL.